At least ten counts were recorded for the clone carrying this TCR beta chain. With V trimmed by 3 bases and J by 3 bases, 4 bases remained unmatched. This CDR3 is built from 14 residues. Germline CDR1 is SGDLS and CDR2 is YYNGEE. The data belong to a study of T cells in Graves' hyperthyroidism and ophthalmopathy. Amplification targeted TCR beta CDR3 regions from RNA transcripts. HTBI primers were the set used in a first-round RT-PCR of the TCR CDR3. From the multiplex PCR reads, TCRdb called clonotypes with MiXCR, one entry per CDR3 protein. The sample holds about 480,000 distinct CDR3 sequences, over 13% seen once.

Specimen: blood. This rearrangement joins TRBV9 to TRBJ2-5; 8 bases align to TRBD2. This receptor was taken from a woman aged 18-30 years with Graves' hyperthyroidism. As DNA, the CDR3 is TGTGCCAGCAGCGGTACTAGCGGCAAAGAGACCCAGTACTTC. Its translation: CASSGTSGKETQYF.